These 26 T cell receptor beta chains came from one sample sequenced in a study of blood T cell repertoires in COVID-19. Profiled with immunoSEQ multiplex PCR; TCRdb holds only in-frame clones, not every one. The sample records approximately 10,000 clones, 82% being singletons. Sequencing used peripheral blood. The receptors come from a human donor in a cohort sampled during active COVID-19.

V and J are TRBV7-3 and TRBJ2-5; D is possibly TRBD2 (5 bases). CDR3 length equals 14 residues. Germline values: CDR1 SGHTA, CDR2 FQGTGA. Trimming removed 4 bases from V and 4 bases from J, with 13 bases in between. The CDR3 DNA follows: TGTGCCAGCAGCTCAAGTCGGGCGGGAGAGACCCAGTACTTC. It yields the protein CASSSSRAGETQYF. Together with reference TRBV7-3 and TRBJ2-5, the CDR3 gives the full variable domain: GAGVSQTPSNKVTEKGKYVELRCDPISGHTALYWYRQSLGQGPEFLIYFQGTGAADDSGLPNDRFFAVRPEGSVSTLKIQRTERGDSAVYLCASSSSRAGETQYFGPGTRLLVL.

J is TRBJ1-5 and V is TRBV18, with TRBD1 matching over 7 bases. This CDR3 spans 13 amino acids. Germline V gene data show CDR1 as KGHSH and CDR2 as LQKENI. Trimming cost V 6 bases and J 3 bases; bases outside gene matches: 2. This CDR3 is CASSGQLNQPQHF. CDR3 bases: TGTGCCAGCTCGGGACAGCTCAATCAGCCCCAGCATTTT.

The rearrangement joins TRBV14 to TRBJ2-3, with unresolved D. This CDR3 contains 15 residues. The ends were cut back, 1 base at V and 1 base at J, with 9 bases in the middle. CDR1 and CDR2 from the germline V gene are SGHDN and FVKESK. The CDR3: CASSQVGSGTDTQYF. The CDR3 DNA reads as TGTGCCAGCAGCCAAGTCGGTTCGGGCACAGATACGCAGTATTTT.

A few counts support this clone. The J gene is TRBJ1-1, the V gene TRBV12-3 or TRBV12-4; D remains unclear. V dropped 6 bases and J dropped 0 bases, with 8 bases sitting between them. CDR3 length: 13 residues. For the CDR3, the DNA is TGTGCCAGCAGGGACTACATGAACACTGAAGCTTTCTTT. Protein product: CASRDYMNTEAFF.

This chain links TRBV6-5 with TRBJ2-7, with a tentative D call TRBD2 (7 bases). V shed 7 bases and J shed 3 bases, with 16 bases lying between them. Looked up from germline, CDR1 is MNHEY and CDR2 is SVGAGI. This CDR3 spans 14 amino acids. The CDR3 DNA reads TGTGCCAGCAAATTAGGGGGAGGGAGCTACGAGCAGTACTTC. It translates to CASKLGGGSYEQYF.

The CDR3, as DNA: TGCGCCAGCAGCTTGGAAGGCGGGGGGGCAGGAGATACGCAGTATTTT. This translates into CASSLEGGGAGDTQYF. The V and J genes are TRBV5-1 and TRBJ2-3; TRBD2 matches 9 bases. Trimming took 0 bases from V and 5 from J; bases not matched to a gene: 7. This CDR3 region has 16 residues. Germline V lookup: CDR1 SGHRS, CDR2 YFSETQ.

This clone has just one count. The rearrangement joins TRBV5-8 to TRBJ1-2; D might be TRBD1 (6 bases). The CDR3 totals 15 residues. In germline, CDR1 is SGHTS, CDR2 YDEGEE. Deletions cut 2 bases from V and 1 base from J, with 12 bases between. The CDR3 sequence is CASSFGWTVNYGYTF. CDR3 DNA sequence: TGTGCCAGCAGCTTTGGTTGGACAGTTAACTATGGCTACACCTTC. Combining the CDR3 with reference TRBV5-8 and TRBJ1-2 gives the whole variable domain EAGVTQSPTHLIKTRGQQATLRCSPISGHTSVYWYQQALGLGLQFLLWYDEGEERNRGNFPPRFSGRQFPNYSSELNVNALELEDSALYLCASSFGWTVNYGYTFGSGTRLTVV.

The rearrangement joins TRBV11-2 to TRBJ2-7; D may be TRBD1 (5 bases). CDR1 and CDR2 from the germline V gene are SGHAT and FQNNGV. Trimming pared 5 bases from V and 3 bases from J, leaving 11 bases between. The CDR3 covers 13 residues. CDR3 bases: TGTGCCAGCAGCGTTACAGGATTCTACGAGCAGTACTTC. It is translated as CASSVTGFYEQYF. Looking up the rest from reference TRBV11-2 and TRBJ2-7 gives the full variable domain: EAGVAQSPRYKIIEKRQSVAFWCNPISGHATLYWYQQILGQGPKLLIQFQNNGVVDDSQLPKDRFSAERLKGVDSTLKIQPAKLEDSAVYLCASSVTGFYEQYFGPGTRLTVT.

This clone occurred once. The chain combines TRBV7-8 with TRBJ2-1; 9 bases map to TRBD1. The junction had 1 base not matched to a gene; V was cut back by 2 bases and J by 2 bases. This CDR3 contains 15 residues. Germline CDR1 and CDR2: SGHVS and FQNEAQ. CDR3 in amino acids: CASSLRQGAYNEQFF. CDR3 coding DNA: TGTGCCAGCAGCTTAAGACAGGGGGCCTACAATGAGCAGTTCTTC.

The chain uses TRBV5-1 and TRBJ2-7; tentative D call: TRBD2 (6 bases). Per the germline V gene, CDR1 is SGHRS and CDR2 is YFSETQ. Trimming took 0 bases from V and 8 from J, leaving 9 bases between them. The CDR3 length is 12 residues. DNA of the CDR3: TGCGCCAGCAGCTTGGATCGGGGGAAGCAGTACTTC. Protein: CASSLDRGKQYF.

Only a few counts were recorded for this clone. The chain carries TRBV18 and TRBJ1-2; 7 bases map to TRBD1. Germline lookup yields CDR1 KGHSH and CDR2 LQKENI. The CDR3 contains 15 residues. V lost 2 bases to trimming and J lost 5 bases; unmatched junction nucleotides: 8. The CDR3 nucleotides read TGTGCCAGCTCACCAGGCCCAGGGGGTCGTTATGGCTACACCTTC. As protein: CASSPGPGGRYGYTF.

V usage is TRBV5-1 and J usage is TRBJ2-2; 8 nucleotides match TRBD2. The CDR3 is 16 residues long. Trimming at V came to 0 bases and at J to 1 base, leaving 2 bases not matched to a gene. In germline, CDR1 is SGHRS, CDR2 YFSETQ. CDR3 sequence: CASSLGLAGNTGELFF. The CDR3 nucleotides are TGCGCCAGCAGCTTGGGGCTAGCGGGGAACACCGGGGAGCTGTTTTTT.

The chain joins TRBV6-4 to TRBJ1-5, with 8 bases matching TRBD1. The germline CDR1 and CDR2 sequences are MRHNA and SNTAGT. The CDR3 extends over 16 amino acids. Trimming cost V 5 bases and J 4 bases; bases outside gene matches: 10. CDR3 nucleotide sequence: TGTGCCAGCAGTACCTCCGGACAGGGTGAGAATCAGCCCCAGCATTTT. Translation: CASSTSGQGENQPQHF.

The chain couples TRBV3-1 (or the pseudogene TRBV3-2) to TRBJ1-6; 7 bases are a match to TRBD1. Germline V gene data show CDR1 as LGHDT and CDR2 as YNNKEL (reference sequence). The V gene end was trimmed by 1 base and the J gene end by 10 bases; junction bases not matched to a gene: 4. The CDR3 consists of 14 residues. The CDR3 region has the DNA TGTGCCAGCAGCCAAGTTATAGGGGGCTCACCCCTCCACTTT. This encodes CASSQVIGGSPLHF.

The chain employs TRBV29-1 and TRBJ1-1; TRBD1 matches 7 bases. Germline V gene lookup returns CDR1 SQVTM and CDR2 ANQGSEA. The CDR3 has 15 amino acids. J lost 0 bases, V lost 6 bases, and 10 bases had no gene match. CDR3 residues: CSVGSRGSLNTEAFF. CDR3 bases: TGCAGCGTGGGTAGCAGGGGGTCTTTGAACACTGAAGCTTTCTTT.

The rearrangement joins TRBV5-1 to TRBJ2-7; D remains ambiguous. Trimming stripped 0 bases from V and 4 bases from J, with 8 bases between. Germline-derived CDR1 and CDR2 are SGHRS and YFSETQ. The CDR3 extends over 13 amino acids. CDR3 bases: TGCGCCAGCAGCTTGGTTGCAGCGTACGAGCAGTACTTC. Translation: CASSLVAAYEQYF.

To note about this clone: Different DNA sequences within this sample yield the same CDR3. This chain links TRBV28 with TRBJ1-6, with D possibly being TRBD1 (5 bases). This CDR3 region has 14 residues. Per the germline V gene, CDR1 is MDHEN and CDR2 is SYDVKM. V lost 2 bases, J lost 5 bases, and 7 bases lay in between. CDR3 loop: CASSLVRDNSPLHF. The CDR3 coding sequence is TGTGCCAGCAGTTTAGTCAGGGATAATTCACCCCTCCACTTT.

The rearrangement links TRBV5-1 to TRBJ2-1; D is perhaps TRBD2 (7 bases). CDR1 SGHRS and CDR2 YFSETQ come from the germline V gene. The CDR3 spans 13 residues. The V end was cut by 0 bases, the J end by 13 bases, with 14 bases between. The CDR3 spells CASSLAVRGAQFF. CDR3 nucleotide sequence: TGCGCCAGCAGCTTGGCCGTTCGGGGGGCCCAGTTCTTC.

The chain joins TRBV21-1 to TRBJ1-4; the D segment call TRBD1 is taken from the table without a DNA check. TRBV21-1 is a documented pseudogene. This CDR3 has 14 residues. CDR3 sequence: CARPDRSPNEKLFF. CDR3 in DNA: TGTGCCAGACCAGACAGGTCCCCTAATGAAAAACTGTTTTTT.

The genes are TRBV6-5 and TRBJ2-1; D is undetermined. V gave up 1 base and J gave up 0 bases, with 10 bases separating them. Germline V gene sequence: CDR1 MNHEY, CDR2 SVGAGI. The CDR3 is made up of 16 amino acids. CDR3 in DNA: TGTGCCAGCAGTTACTTAAAGTCGAGCTCCTACAATGAGCAGTTCTTC. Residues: CASSYLKSSSYNEQFF.

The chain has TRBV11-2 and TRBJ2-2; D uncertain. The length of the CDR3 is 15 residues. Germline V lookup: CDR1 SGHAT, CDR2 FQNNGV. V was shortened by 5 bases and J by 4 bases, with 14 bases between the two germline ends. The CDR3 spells CASSRASPRTGELFF. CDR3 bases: TGTGCCAGCAGCCGAGCCTCACCCCGCACCGGGGAGCTGTTTTTT.

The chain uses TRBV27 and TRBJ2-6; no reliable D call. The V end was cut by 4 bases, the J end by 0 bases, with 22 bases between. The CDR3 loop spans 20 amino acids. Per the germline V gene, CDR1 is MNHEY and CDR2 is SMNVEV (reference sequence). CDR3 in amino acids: CASSSPSAGNDLSGANVLTF. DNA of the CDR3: TGTGCCAGCAGTTCCCCCTCCGCAGGCAATGACCTCTCTGGGGCCAACGTCCTGACTTTC.

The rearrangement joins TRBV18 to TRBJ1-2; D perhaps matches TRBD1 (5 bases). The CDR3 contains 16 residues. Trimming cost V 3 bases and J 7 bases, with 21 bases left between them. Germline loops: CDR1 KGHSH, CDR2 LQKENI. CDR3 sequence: CASSPYVGGDSRGYTF. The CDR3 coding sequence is TGTGCCAGCTCACCTTACGTCGGGGGGGATTCGCGTGGCTACACCTTC.

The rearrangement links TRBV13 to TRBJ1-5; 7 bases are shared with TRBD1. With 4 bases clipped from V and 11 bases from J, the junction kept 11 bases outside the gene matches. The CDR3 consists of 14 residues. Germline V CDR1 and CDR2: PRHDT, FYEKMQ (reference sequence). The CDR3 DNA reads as TGTGCCAGCAGCTACCAGGGGGACGTGGGGGCCCAGCATTTT. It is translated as CASSYQGDVGAQHF.

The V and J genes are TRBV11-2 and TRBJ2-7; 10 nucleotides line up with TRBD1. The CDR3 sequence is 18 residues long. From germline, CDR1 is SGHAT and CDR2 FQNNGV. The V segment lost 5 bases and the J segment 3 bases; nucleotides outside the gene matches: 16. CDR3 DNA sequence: TGTGCCAGCAGCCCTACGAACCGGGACAGGGGTAAGGTCTACGAGCAGTACTTC. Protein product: CASSPTNRDRGKVYEQYF.

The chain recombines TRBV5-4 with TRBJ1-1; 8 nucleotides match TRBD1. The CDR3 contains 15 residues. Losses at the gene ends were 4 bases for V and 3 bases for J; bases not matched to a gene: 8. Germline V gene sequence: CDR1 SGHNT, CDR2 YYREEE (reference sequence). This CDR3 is CASSPFGQGYTEAFF. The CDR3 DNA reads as TGTGCCAGCAGCCCATTCGGACAGGGCTACACTGAAGCTTTCTTT.